This T cell receptor beta chain is drawn from a study of blood T cell repertoires in COVID-19. On the study more broadly: Samples of COVID-19 (acute and convalescent) were obtained from the United States, Italy and Spain. PBMCs, B-cell-depleted T cells, or T cells provided the cDNA or gDNA that made up the material.

Per the original data handling: Amplified reference gene primers provided the basis for estimating nucleated cell counts. The protocol was immunoSEQ multiplex PCR, while the TCRdb copy is restricted to in-frame clones and leaves out a portion. Clone size and the V and J calls come from that table; the DNA yielded D and trimming. The table shows approximately 200,000 clones, with approximately 84% occurring only once. This clone was observed a handful of times. Germline V CDR1 and CDR2: SGHNT, YYREEE (reference sequence). J was trimmed by 6 bases and V by 4 bases; bases with no gene match: 13. This CDR3 has 16 residues.

The chain joins TRBV5-4 to TRBJ1-2; 9 nucleotides line up with TRBD1. The sequence was collected from a woman in her thirties who had recovered from COVID-19. Sample: peripheral blood. The CDR3, as DNA: TGTGCCAGCAGCCCGGATGGGACAGGGAAAATCGATGGCTACACCTTC. Amino acid sequence: CASSPDGTGKIDGYTF.